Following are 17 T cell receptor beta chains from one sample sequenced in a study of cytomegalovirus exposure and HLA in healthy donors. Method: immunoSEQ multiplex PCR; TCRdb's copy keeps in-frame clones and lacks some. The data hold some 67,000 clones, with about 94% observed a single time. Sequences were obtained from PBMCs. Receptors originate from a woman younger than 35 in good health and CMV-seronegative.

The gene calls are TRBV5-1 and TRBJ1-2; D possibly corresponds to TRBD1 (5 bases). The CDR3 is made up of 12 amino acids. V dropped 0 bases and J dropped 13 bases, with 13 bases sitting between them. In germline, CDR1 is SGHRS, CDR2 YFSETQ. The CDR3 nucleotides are TGCGCCAGCAGCTTGGGACCAGGGATAAGCACCTTC. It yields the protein CASSLGPGISTF.

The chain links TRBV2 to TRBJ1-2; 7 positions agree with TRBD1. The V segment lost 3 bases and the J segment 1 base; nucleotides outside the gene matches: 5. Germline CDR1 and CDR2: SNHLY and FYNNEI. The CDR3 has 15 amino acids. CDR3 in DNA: TGTGCCAGCAGTGACGAGGGACAGCTTAACTATGGCTACACCTTC. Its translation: CASSDEGQLNYGYTF.

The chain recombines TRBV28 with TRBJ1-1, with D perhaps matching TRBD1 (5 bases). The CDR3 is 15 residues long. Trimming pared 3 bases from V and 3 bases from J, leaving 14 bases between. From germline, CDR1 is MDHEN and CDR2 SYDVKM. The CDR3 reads CASSFPQGTHTEAFF. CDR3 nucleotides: TGTGCCAGCAGTTTTCCCCAAGGGACTCACACTGAAGCTTTCTTT.

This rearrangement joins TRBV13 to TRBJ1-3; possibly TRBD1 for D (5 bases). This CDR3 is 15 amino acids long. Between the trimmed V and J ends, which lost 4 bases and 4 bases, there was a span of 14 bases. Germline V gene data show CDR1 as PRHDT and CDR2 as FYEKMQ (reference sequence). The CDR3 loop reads CASSWSPGPGNTIYF. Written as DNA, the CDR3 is TGTGCCAGCAGCTGGTCCCCAGGGCCCGGAAACACCATATATTTT.

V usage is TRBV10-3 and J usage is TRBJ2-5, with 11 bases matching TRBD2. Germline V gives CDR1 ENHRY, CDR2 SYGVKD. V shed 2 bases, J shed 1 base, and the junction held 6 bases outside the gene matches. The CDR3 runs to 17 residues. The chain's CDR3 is CAISEPKGTSGQETQYF. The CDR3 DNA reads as TGTGCCATCAGTGAGCCGAAAGGGACTAGCGGCCAAGAGACCCAGTACTTC.

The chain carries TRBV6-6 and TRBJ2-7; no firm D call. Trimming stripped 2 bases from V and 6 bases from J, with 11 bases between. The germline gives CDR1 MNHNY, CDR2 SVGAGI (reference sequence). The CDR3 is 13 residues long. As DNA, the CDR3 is TGTGCCAGCAGTTACGCAAGAACCGGCGAGCAGTACTTC. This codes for CASSYARTGEQYF.

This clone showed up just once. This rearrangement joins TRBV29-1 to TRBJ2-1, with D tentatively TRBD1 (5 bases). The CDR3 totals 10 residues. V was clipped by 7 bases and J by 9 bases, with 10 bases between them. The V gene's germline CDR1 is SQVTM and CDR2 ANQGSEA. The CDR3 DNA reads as TGCAGCGGCGGAACAGGTGAGCAGTTCTTC. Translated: CSGGTGEQFF.

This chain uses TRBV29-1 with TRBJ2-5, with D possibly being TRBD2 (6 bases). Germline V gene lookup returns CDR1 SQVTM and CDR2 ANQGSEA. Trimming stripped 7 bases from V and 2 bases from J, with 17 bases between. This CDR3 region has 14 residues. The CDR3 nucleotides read TGCAGCGGGAGTAAGCGGGCTCAACAAGAGACCCAGTACTTC. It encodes CSGSKRAQQETQYF.

Here the CDR3 DNA reads TGCGCCAGCAGTCGACGACAGGGGCAGGATAATGAGCAGTTCTTC. It translates to CASSRRQGQDNEQFF. This rearrangement joins TRBV23-1 to TRBJ2-1; the match to TRBD1 covers 8 bases. TRBV23-1 carries the ORF label, with uncertain function. J was trimmed by 7 bases and V by 4 bases; bases with no gene match: 9. The CDR3 has 15 residues.

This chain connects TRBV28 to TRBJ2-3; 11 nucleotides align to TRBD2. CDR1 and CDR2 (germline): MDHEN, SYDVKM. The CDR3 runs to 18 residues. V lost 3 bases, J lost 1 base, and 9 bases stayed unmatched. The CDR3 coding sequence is TGTGCCAGCAGTTTTTGGCTAGCGGGAGGAATGGGCACAGATACGCAGTATTTT. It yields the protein CASSFWLAGGMGTDTQYF.

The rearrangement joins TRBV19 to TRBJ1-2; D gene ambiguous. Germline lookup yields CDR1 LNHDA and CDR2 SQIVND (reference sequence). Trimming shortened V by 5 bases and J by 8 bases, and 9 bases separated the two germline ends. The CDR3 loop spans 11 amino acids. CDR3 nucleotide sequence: TGTGCCAGTAGTTCCACGAGGGGCTACACCTTC. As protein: CASSSTRGYTF.

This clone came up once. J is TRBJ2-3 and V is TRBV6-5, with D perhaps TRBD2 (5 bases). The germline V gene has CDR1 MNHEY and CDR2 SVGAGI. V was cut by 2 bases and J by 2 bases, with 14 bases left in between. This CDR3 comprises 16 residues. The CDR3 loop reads CASSYDRDFNTDTQYF. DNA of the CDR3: TGTGCCAGCAGTTACGACCGGGATTTTAACACAGATACGCAGTATTTT.

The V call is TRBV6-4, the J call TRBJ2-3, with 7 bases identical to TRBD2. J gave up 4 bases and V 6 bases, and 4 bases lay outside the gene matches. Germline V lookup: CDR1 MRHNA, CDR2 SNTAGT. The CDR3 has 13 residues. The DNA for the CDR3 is TGTGCCAGCAGCCTAGCGGACTCAGATACGCAGTATTTT. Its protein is CASSLADSDTQYF.

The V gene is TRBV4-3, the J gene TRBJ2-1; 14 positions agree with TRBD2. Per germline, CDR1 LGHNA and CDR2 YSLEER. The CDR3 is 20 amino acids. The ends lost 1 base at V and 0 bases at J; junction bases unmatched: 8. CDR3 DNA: TGCGCCAGCAGCCAAGTCCCGACTAGCGGGGGGGTGAGCTCCTACAATGAGCAGTTCTTC. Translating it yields CASSQVPTSGGVSSYNEQFF.

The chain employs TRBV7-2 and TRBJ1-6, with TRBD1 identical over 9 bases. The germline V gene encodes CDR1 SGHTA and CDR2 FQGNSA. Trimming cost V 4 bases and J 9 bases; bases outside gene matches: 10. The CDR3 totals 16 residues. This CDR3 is CASSSLDRGSSSPLHF. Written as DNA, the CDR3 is TGTGCCAGCAGCTCTCTGGACAGGGGATCAAGTTCACCCCTCCACTTT.

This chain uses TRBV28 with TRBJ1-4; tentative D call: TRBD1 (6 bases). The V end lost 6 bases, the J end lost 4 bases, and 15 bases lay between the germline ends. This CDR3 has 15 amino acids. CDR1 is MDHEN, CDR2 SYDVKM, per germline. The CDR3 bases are TGTGCCAGCAGCCAACTCAGGGGTTATAATGAAAAACTGTTTTTT. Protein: CASSQLRGYNEKLFF. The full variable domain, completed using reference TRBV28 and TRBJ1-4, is DVKVTQSSRYLVKRTGEKVFLECVQDMDHENMFWYRQDPGLGLRLIYFSYDVKMKEKGDIPEGYSVSREKKERFSLILESASTNQTSMYLCASSQLRGYNEKLFFGSGTQLSVL.

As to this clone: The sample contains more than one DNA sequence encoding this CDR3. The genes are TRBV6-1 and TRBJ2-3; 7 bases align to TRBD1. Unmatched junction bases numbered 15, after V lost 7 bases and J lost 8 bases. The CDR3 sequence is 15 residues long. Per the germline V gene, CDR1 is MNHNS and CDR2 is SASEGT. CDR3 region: CASTTGAGTSGTQYF. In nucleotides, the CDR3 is TGTGCCAGCACCACAGGGGCAGGGACAAGCGGTACGCAGTATTTT.